These T cell receptor beta chains were read from a single sample in a study of CD4 T cells in relation to SARS-CoV-2 and coronaviruses. Data came from immunoSEQ multiplex PCR; TCRdb stores just in-frame clones and leaves some out. The sample yields about 41,000 clones, 75% to 90% seen once. Antigens of these TCRs are unknown. Sequencing was performed on naive CD4+ T cells from PBMCs, cultured in vitro. All receptors derive from an adult with COVID-19. CDR3s include the opening cysteine and the closing phenylalanine or tryptophan.

V gene: TRBV27; J gene: TRBJ2-7; CDR3 protein: CASSPKPGTGLQKTYEQYF
V gene: TRBV6-5; J gene: TRBJ1-1; CDR3 protein: CASSYDRAGTEAFF
V gene: TRBV4-1; J gene: TRBJ2-2; CDR3 protein: CASSQEAGGRTGELFF
V gene: TRBV28; J gene: TRBJ1-2; CDR3 protein: CASSASPANGLSNYGYTF
V gene: TRBV3-1/TRBV3-2; J gene: TRBJ2-1; CDR3 protein: CASSQGLLDLFF
V gene: TRBV11-3; J gene: TRBJ1-5; CDR3 protein: CASSPTGVGSNQPQHF
V gene: TRBV30; J gene: TRBJ2-7; CDR3 protein: CAWSSGSGTTEQYF
V gene: TRBV7-9; J gene: TRBJ2-7; CDR3 protein: CASSPGQIYEQYF
V gene: TRBV28; J gene: TRBJ1-4; CDR3 protein: CASSETGTNEKLFF
V gene: TRBV18; J gene: TRBJ2-3; CDR3 protein: CASSPGRIADTQYF
V gene: TRBV30; J gene: TRBJ1-1; CDR3 protein: CAWRQTNTEAFF
V gene: TRBV5-4; J gene: TRBJ2-5; CDR3 protein: CASSLWLAGLETQYF
V gene: TRBV15; J gene: TRBJ2-1; CDR3 protein: CATSRSGRSNEQFF
V gene: TRBV7-9; J gene: TRBJ1-1; CDR3 protein: CASSSIIGGEAFF
V gene: TRBV5-6; J gene: TRBJ2-1; CDR3 protein: CASSLGTPRRYYNEQFF
V gene: TRBV9; J gene: TRBJ2-7; CDR3 protein: CASSPTGRGGGYEQYF
V gene: TRBV2; J gene: TRBJ2-1; CDR3 protein: CASSETGNEQFF
V gene: TRBV7-3; J gene: TRBJ2-5; CDR3 protein: CASSPGPGQETQYF
V gene: TRBV15; J gene: TRBJ2-3; CDR3 protein: CATSRDPPGLATDTQYF
V gene: TRBV5-1; J gene: TRBJ2-2; CDR3 protein: CASSLVQGANTGELFF
V gene: TRBV10-3; J gene: TRBJ2-5; CDR3 protein: CAISESGPTPQFQTQYF
V gene: TRBV5-1; J gene: TRBJ2-1; CDR3 protein: CASSLGRTGGLEQFF
V gene: TRBV4-1; J gene: TRBJ2-7; CDR3 protein: CASRPHLAGEGEQYF
V gene: TRBV6-2/TRBV6-3; J gene: TRBJ2-7; CDR3 protein: CASSRYRGPYEQYF
V gene: TRBV18; J gene: TRBJ2-3; CDR3 protein: CASSPGQGATDTQYF
V gene: TRBV5-1; J gene: TRBJ2-1; CDR3 protein: CASSPTSGPNNEQFF
V gene: TRBV6-1; J gene: TRBJ2-7; CDR3 protein: CASSEAAGTSYEQYF
V gene: TRBV29-1; J gene: TRBJ1-2; CDR3 protein: CSGRPGLKAETF
V gene: TRBV9; J gene: TRBJ2-1; CDR3 protein: CASSVAGGPNEQFF
V gene: TRBV3-1/TRBV3-2; J gene: TRBJ1-1; CDR3 protein: CASSQVSAMNTEAFF
V gene: TRBV4-2; J gene: TRBJ2-3; CDR3 protein: CASSQDSPRTDTQYF
V gene: TRBV6-6; J gene: TRBJ2-7; CDR3 protein: CASRGGQEIYEQYF
V gene: TRBV4-1; J gene: TRBJ2-7; CDR3 protein: CASSQTLAGVGEQYF
V gene: TRBV27; J gene: TRBJ2-1; CDR3 protein: CASSYRESYNEQFF
V gene: TRBV27; J gene: TRBJ2-3; CDR3 protein: CASSPGDTQYF
V gene: TRBV5-4; J gene: TRBJ2-3; CDR3 protein: CASSPLQTGPTDTQYF
V gene: TRBV5-1; J gene: TRBJ2-3; CDR3 protein: CASSLVVRGRAISGDTQYF
V gene: TRBV7-2; J gene: TRBJ2-3; CDR3 protein: CASSFKRSFYTDTQYF
V gene: TRBV7-3; J gene: TRBJ1-3; CDR3 protein: CASSLAPGDTIYF
V gene: TRBV19; J gene: TRBJ1-1; CDR3 protein: CASTTGQRNTEAFF
V gene: TRBV18; J gene: TRBJ2-1; CDR3 protein: CASSPGGRSYNEQFF
V gene: TRBV30; J gene: TRBJ1-1; CDR3 protein: CAWSGSTEAFF